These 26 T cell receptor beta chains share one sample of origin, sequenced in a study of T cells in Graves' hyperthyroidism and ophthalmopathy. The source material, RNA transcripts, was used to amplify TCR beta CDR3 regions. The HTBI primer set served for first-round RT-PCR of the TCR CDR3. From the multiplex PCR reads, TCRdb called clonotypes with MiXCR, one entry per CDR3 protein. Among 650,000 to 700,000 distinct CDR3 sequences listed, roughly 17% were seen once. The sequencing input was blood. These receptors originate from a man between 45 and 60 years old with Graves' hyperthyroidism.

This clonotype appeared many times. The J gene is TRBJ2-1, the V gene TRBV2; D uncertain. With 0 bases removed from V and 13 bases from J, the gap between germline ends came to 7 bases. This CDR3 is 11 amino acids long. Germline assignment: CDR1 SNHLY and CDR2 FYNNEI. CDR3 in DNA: TGTGCCAGCAGTGAAGCGCTTCTCCAGTTCTTC. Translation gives CASSEALLQFF. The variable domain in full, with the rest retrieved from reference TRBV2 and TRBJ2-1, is EPEVTQTPSHQVTQMGQEVILRCVPISNHLYFYWYRQILGQKVEFLVSFYNNEISEKSEIFDDQFSVERPDGSNFTLKIRSTKLEDSAMYFCASSEALLQFFGPGTRLTVL.

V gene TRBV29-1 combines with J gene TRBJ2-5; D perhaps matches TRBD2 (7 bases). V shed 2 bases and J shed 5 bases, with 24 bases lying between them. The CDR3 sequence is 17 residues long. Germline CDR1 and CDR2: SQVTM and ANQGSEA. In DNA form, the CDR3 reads TGCAGCGTTGAAAGTTTAACCGGGGGGCAGTGGGGGGAGACCCAGTACTTC. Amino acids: CSVESLTGGQWGETQYF.

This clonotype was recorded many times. CDR3 sequence (DNA): TGTGCCAGCCAGGAAAACTATGGCTACACCTTC. This encodes CASQENYGYTF. This chain uses TRBV12-3 or TRBV12-4 with TRBJ1-2; D remains unclear. Between the trimmed V and J ends, which lost 8 bases and 2 bases, there was a span of 6 bases. CDR3 length: 11 amino acids.

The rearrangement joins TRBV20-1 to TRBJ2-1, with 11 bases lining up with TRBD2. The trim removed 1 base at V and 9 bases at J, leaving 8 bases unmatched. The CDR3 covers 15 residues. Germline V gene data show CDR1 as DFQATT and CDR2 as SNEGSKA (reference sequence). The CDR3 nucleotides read TGCAGTGCTAGAGGGGGGGGACTAGCGGACCCTGAGCAGTTCTTC. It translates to CSARGGGLADPEQFF.

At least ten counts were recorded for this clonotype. The CDR3 region is CASSGSDGNNEQFF. The CDR3 DNA sequence: TGTGCCAGCAGCGGGTCTGACGGAAACAATGAGCAGTTCTTC. The gene calls are TRBV2 and TRBJ2-1, with unresolved D. This CDR3 contains 14 residues. In germline, CDR1 is SNHLY, CDR2 FYNNEI. The germline V and J ends were trimmed by 6 bases and 5 bases, with 14 bases remaining between them. Supplemented by reference TRBV2 and TRBJ2-1, the full variable domain reads EPEVTQTPSHQVTQMGQEVILRCVPISNHLYFYWYRQILGQKVEFLVSFYNNEISEKSEIFDDQFSVERPDGSNFTLKIRSTKLEDSAMYFCASSGSDGNNEQFFGPGTRLTVL.

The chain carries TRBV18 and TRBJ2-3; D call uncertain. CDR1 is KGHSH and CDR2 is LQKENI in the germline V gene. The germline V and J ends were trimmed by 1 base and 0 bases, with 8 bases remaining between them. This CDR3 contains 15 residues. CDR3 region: CASSPQDPSTDTQYF. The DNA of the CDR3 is TGTGCCAGCTCACCACAGGACCCCAGCACAGATACGCAGTATTTT.

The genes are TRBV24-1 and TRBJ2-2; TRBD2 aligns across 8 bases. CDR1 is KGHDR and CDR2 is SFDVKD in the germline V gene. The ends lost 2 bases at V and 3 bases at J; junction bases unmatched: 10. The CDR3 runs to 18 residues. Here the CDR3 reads CATSDWVRREAYTGELFF. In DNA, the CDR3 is TGTGCCACCAGTGATTGGGTTCGGCGGGAGGCCTACACCGGGGAGCTGTTTTTT.

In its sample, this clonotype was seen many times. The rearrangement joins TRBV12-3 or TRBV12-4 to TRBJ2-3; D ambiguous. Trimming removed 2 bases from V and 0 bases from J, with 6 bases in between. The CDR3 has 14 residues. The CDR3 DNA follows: TGTGCCAGCAGTTTATATAGGAGCACAGATACGCAGTATTTT. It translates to CASSLYRSTDTQYF.

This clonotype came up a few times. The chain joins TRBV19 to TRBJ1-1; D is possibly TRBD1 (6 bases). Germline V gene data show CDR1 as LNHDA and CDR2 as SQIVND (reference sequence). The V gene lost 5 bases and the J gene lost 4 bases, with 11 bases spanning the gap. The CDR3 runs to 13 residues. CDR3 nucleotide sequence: TGTGCCAGTAGTCCAGGGGCTGTCACTGAAGCTTTCTTT. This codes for CASSPGAVTEAFF.

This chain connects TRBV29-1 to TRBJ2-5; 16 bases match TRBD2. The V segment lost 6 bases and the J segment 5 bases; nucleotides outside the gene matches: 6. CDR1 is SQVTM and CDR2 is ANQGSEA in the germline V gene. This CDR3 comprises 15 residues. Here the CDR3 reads CSVGLAGGFMETQYF. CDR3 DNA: TGCAGCGTGGGACTAGCGGGAGGGTTTATGGAGACCCAGTACTTC.

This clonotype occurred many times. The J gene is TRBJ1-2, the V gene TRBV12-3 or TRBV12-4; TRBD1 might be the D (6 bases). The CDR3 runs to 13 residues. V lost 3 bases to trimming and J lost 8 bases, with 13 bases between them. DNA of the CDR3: TGTGCCAGCAGTTTGTTTTCAGGGGACGGCTACACCTTC. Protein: CASSLFSGDGYTF.

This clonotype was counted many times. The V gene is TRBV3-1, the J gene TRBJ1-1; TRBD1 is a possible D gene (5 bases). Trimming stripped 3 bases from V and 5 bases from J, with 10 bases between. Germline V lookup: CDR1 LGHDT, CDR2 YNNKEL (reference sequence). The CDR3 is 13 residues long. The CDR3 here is CASSQGVWTEAFF. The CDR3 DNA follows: TGTGCCAGCAGCCAGGGGGTCTGGACTGAAGCTTTCTTT.

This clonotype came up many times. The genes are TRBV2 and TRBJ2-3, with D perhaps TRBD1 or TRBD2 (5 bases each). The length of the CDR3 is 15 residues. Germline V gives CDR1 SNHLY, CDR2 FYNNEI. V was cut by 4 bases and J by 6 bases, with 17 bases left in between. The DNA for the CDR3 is TGTGCCAGCAGTGTGCCGGGACGACAAAGGGATACGCAGTATTTT. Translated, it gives CASSVPGRQRDTQYF.

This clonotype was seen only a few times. CDR3: CASSISGRLLRELFF. CDR3 nucleotides: TGTGCCAGTAGTATAAGTGGGCGGTTACTGAGGGAGCTGTTTTTT. J is TRBJ2-2 and V is TRBV19, with D unclear. Germline V lookup: CDR1 LNHDA, CDR2 SQIVND (reference sequence). The CDR3 has 15 residues. V lost 2 bases, J lost 9 bases, and 16 bases lay in between.

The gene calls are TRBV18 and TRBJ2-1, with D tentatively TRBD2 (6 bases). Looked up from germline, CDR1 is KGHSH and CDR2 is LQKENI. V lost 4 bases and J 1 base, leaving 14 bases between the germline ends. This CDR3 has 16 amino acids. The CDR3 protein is CASSLRRGGSYNEQFF. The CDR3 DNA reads TGTGCCAGCTCACTCAGGAGGGGTGGGTCCTACAATGAGCAGTTCTTC.

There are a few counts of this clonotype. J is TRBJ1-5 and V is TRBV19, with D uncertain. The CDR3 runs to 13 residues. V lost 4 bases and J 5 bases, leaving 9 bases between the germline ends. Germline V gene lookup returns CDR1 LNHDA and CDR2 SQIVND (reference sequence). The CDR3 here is CASSKRIHQPQHF. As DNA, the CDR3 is TGTGCCAGTAGTAAGCGGATCCATCAGCCCCAGCATTTT.

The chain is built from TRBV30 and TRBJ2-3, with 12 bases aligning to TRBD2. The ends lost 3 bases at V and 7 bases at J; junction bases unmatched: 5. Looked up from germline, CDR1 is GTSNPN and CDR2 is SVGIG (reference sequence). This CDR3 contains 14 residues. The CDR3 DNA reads TGTGCCTGGAGGACTAGCGGGAGTCGGAATACGCAGTATTTT. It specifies CAWRTSGSRNTQYF.

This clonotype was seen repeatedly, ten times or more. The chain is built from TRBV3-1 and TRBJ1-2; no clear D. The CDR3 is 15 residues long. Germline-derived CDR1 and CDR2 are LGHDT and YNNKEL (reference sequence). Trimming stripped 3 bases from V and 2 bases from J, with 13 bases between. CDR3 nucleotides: TGTGCCAGCAGCCACAGGAGCAAAGAAAACTATGGCTACACCTTC. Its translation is CASSHRSKENYGYTF.

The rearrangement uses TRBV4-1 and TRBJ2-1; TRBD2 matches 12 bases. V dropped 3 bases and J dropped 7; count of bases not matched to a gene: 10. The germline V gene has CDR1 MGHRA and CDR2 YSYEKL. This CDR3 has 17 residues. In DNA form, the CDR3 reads TGCGCCAGCAGCCAGGGCCTAGCGGGAGGGGGGTGGAATGAGCAGTTCTTC. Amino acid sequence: CASSQGLAGGGWNEQFF.

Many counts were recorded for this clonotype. The DNA of the CDR3 is TGTGCCAGCGGCGTCCTGGACTTCCAGCCCCAGCATTTT. This sequence encodes CASGVLDFQPQHF. This rearrangement joins TRBV6-1 to TRBJ1-5, with D uncertain. V lost 8 bases, J lost 7 bases, and 15 bases lay in between. Germline V gives CDR1 MNHNS, CDR2 SASEGT. There are 13 residues in the CDR3.

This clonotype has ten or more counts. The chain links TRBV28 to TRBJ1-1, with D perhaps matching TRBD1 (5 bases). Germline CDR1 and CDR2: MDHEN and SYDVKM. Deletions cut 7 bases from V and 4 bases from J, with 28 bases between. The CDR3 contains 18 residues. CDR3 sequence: CASIPYLVSSGALTEAFF. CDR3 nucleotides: TGTGCCAGCATCCCTTACCTAGTTTCGTCCGGGGCGCTCACTGAAGCTTTCTTT.

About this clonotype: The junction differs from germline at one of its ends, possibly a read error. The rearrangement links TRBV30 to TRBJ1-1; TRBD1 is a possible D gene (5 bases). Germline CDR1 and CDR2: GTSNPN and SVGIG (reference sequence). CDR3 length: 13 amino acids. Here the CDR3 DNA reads TGTGCCTGGCATTGGGGTTCTGGGACTGGAGCTTTCTTT. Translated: CAWHWGSGTGAFF.

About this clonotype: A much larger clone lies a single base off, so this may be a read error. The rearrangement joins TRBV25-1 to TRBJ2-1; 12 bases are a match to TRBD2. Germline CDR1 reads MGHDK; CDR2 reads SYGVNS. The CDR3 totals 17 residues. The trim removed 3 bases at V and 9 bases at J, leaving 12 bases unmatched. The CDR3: CASSDWLAGGPISEQFF. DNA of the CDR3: TGTGCCAGCAGTGATTGGCTAGCGGGAGGGCCGATCAGTGAGCAGTTCTTC.

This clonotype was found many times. For the CDR3, the DNA is TGTGCCAGCAGCTTAGGACAGGGGATTTCTGAAGCTTTCTTT. Protein: CASSLGQGISEAFF. The gene calls are TRBV7-2 and TRBJ1-1, with 8 bases lining up with TRBD1. CDR1 and CDR2 from the germline V gene are SGHTA and FQGNSA. With V trimmed by 1 base and J by 6 bases, 4 bases remained unmatched. The CDR3 is 14 residues long.

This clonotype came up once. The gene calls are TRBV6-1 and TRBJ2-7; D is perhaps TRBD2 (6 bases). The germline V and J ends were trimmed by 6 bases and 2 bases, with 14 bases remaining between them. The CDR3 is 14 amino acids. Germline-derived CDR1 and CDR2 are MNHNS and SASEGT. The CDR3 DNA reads TGTGCCAGCAGGCCCCGGGACTCGACCTACGAGCAGTACTTC. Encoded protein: CASRPRDSTYEQYF.

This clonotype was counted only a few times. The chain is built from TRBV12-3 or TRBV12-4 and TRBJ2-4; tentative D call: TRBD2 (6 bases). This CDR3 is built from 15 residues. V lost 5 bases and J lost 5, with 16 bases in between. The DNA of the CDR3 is TGTGCCAGCAGTCAAAGGAGGGGCGGTCAAAACATTCAGTACTTC. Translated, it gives CASSQRRGGQNIQYF.